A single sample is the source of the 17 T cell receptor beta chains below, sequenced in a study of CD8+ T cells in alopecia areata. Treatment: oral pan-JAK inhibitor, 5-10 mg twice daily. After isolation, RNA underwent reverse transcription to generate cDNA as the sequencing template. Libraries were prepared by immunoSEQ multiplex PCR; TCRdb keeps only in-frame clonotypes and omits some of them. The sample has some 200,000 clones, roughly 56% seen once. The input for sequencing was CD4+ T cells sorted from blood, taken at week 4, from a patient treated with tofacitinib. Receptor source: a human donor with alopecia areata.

CDR3 sequence: CASSEYSLTDTQYF. DNA of the CDR3: TGTGCCAGCAGTGAGTATTCTCTCACAGATACGCAGTATTTT. The chain carries TRBV25-1 and TRBJ2-3; D gene uncertain. Between the trimmed V and J ends, which lost 3 bases and 2 bases, there was a span of 9 bases. The germline V gene encodes CDR1 MGHDK and CDR2 SYGVNS. The CDR3 sequence is 14 residues long.

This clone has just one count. The CDR3 nucleotides are TGTGCCAGCAGCCCCGTTGGGGGGCAGCACGAGCAGTACTTC. Its protein product is CASSPVGGQHEQYF. This chain connects TRBV11-2 to TRBJ2-7; D possibly uses TRBD1 or TRBD2 (6 bases each). The CDR3 runs 14 residues. Germline V gives CDR1 SGHAT, CDR2 FQNNGV. V shed 5 bases and J shed 5 bases, with 16 bases lying between them. Full variable domain (remainder filled in from reference TRBV11-2 and TRBJ2-7): EAGVAQSPRYKIIEKRQSVAFWCNPISGHATLYWYQQILGQGPKLLIQFQNNGVVDDSQLPKDRFSAERLKGVDSTLKIQPAKLEDSAVYLCASSPVGGQHEQYFGPGTRLTVT.

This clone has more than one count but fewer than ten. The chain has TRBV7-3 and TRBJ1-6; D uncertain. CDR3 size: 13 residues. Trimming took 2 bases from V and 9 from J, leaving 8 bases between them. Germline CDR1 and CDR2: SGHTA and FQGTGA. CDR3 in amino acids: CASSLGLASPLHF. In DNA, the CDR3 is TGTGCCAGCAGCTTAGGGCTTGCTTCACCCCTCCACTTT.

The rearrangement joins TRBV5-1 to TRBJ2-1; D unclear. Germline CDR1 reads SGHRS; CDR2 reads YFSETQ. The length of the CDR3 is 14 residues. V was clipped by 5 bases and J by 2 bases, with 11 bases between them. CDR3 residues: CASRAGPTYNEQFF. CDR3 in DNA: TGCGCCAGCAGGGCCGGGCCTACCTACAATGAGCAGTTCTTC.

CDR3 region: CAWRGPQTGGPQHF. In nucleotides, the CDR3 is TGTGCCTGGAGGGGACCCCAGACAGGGGGGCCCCAGCATTTT. V is TRBV30 and J is TRBJ1-5, with 9 bases matching TRBD1. From germline, CDR1 is GTSNPN and CDR2 SVGIG (reference sequence). CDR3 length: 14 residues. The V and J ends lost 3 bases and 9 bases, in that order; junction bases with no gene match: 9.

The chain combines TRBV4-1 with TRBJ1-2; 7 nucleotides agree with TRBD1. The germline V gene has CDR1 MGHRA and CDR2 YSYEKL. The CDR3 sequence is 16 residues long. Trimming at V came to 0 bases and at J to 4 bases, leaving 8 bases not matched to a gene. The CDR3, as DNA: TGCGCCAGCAGCCAAGAGGACGGGGGACAGATCTATGGCTACACCTTC. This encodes CASSQEDGGQIYGYTF.

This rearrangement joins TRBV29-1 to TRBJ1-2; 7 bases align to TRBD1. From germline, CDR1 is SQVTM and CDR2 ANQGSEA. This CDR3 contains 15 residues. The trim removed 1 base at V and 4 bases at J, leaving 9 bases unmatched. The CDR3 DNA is TGCAGCGTTGAAGGGATCCCCACAGGGGCCTATGGCTACACCTTC. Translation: CSVEGIPTGAYGYTF.

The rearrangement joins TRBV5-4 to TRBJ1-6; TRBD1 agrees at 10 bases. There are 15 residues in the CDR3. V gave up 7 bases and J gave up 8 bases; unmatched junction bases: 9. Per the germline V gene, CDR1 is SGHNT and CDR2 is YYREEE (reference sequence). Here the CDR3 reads CASCLTGTGDSPLHF. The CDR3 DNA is TGTGCCAGCTGTCTTACCGGGACAGGGGATTCACCCCTCCACTTT.

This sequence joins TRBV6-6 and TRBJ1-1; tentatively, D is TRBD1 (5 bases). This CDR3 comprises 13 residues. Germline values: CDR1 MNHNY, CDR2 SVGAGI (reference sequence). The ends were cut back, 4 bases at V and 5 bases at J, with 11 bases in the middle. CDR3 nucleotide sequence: TGTGCCAGCAGTTTTGGGACGAGGACTGAAGCTTTCTTT. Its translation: CASSFGTRTEAFF.

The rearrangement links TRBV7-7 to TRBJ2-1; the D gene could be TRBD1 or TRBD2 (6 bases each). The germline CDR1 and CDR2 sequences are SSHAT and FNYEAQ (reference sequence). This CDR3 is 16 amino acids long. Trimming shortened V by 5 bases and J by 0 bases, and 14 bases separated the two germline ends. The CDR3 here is CASSPLGGGSYNEQFF. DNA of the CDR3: TGTGCCAGCAGCCCACTAGGAGGGGGCTCCTACAATGAGCAGTTCTTC.

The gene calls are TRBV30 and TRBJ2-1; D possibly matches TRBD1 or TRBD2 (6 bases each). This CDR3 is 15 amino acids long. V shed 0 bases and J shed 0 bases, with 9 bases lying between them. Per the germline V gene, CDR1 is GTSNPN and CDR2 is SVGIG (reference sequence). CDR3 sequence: CAWSVGGSSYNEQFF. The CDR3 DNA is TGTGCCTGGAGTGTAGGGGGGAGCTCCTACAATGAGCAGTTCTTC.

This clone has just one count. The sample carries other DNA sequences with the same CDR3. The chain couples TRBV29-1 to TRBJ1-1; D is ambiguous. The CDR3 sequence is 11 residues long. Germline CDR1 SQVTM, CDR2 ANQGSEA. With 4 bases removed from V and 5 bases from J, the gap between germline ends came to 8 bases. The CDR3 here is CSVGGVTEAFF. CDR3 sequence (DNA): TGCAGCGTTGGGGGTGTGACTGAAGCTTTCTTT.

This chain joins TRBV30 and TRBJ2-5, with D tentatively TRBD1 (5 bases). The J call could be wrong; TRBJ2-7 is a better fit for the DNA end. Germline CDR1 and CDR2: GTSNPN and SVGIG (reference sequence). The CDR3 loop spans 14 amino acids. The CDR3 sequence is CAWSVKDIPYEQYF. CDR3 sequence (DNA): TGTGCCTGGAGTGTAAAGGACATTCCCTACGAGCAGTACTTC.

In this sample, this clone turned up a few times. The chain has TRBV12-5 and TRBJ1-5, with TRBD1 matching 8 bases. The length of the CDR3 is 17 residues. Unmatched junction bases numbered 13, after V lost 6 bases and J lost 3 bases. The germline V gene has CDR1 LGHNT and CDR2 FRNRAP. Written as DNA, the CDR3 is TGTGCTAGTGGCTCCGCCTTGACAGGGGAGTACAATCAGCCCCAGCATTTT. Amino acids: CASGSALTGEYNQPQHF.

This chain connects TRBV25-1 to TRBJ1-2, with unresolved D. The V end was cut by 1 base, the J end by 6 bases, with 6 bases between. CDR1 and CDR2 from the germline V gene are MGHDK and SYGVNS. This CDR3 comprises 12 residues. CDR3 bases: TGTGCCAGCAGTGAATTGGACCATGGCTACACCTTC. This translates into CASSELDHGYTF.

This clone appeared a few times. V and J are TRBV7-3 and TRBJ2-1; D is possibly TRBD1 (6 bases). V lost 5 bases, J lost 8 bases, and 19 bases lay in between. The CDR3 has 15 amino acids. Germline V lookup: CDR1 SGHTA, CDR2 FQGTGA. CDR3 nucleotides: TGTGCCAGCAGCCCACGGCGGGCAGGGGACGATGAGCAGTTCTTC. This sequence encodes CASSPRRAGDDEQFF. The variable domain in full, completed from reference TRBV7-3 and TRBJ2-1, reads GAGVSQTPSNKVTEKGKYVELRCDPISGHTALYWYRQSLGQGPEFLIYFQGTGAADDSGLPNDRFFAVRPEGSVSTLKIQRTERGDSAVYLCASSPRRAGDDEQFFGPGTRLTVL.

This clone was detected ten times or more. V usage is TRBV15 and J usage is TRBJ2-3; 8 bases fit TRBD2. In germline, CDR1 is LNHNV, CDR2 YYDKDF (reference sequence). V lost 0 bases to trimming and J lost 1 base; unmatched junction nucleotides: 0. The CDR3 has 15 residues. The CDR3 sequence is CATSRERGGTDTQYF. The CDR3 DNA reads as TGTGCCACCAGCAGAGAGCGGGGGGGCACAGATACGCAGTATTTT.